This T cell receptor beta chain derives from a study of blood T cell repertoires in COVID-19. Whole-study context: Material from acute and convalescent COVID-19 was sourced from the United States, Italy and Spain.

Germline V gives CDR1 ENHRY, CDR2 SYGVKD. V gave up 3 bases and J gave up 3 bases; unmatched junction bases: 5. This CDR3 region has 15 residues. Authors' data handling: Reference gene primer amplification yielded estimated nucleated cell counts. The assay was immunoSEQ multiplex PCR, and TCRdb's table has in-frame clones only and misses some. D and trimming come from the DNA, and the V and J calls and clone size come from that table. Of about 230,000 clones listed, 85% to 90% are singletons. Followed longitudinally, the Seattle patients had been enrolled during active infection. The chain carries TRBV10-3 and TRBJ2-5; 9 bases agree with TRBD2. The sequenced sample was peripheral blood. The clonotype comes from a man aged 50-59 years with COVID-19, enrolled during active disease. The CDR3 region is CAISDLAGAKETQYF. CDR3 bases: TGTGCCATCAGTGATTTAGCGGGGGCCAAAGAGACCCAGTACTTC.